A single sample is the source of the 5 T cell receptor beta chains below, sequenced in a study of shared clonotypes between healthy human individuals. Terminally differentiated effector memory CD45RA+ cells were excluded from the naive CD8 cells, which were CD45RO-negative and positively selected for CCR7. TCRdb's table, derived via immunoSEQ multiplex PCR, lists solely in-frame clones and lacks some. The repertoire holds about 1,900,000 clones, about 95% seen once, with 0.95% to 1.5% in the top ten. The sequencing input was naive CD8+ T cells sorted from blood. All receptors derive from a man in his late teens or twenties in good health.

DNA of the CDR3: TGTGCCAGCAGCGTAGGGGGACAGGGGGCTTATGGACAGCCCCAGCATTTT. Amino acids: CASSVGGQGAYGQPQHF. This chain links TRBV9 with TRBJ1-5; 12 bases are shared with TRBD1. The CDR3 is 17 amino acids. CDR1 and CDR2 (germline): SGDLS, YYNGEE. Trimming took 0 bases from V and 7 from J; bases not matched to a gene: 8. The variable domain in full, with the rest retrieved from reference TRBV9 and TRBJ1-5, is DSGVTQTPKHLITATGQRVTLRCSPRSGDLSVYWYQQSLDQGLQFLIQYYNGEERAKGNILERFSAQQFPDLHSELNLSSLELGDSALYFCASSVGGQGAYGQPQHFGDGTRLSIL.

Concerning this clone: Within the sample, other DNA sequences also encode this same CDR3. The chain carries TRBV7-9 and TRBJ2-7, with 10 bases identical to TRBD2. V shed 3 bases and J 4 bases; nucleotides not matched to a gene: 0. Germline V gene lookup returns CDR1 SEHNR and CDR2 FQNEAQ (reference sequence). This CDR3 spans 13 amino acids. The CDR3 DNA reads as TGTGCCAGCAGCTTGACTAGCGGGTACGAGCAGTACTTC. This gives the protein CASSLTSGYEQYF.

The chain recombines TRBV2 with TRBJ2-5, with 8 bases lining up with TRBD2. This CDR3 is built from 14 residues. V gave up 4 bases and J gave up 4 bases; unmatched junction bases: 5. Germline lookup yields CDR1 SNHLY and CDR2 FYNNEI. This CDR3 is CASSGLARRETQYF. The CDR3 nucleotides read TGTGCCAGCAGTGGACTAGCGAGGCGAGAGACCCAGTACTTC.

This clone is a singleton in its sample. The CDR3 is CASSLTPVGNEKLFF. The DNA for the CDR3 is TGTGCCAGCAGCTTAACACCAGTGGGTAATGAAAAACTGTTTTTT. The chain employs TRBV5-4 and TRBJ1-4; D ambiguous. Germline V gives CDR1 SGHNT, CDR2 YYREEE (reference sequence). The CDR3 is 15 residues long. Trimming shortened V by 2 bases and J by 4 bases, and 12 bases separated the two germline ends.

The DNA of the CDR3 is TGCGCCAGCAGCTTGTGGGGATACGAGACCCAGTACTTC. It codes for CASSLWGYETQYF. The chain couples TRBV5-1 to TRBJ2-5; D remains unclear. V was shortened by 1 base and J by 5 bases, with 9 bases between the two germline ends. There are 13 residues in the CDR3. Germline CDR1 is SGHRS and CDR2 is YFSETQ.